This is a list of T cell receptor beta chains from one sample in a study of early T cells in non-severe SARS-CoV-2 infection. TCRdb processed the 5' RACE reads anew with MiXCR; each CDR3 protein has one entry. The data show fewer than 65,000 distinct CDR3 sequences, under 15% seen once. The sample consisted of whole blood. These receptors were obtained from an adult who was a healthcare worker with PCR-confirmed SARS-CoV-2 infection or an uninfected control (not recorded which). Both conserved end residues are part of each CDR3. D genes are given only for firm matches. Some rows mark clone size as missing; the rest say once, few, many or name a class of expanded clone.

j_call: TRBJ2-2; v_call: TRBV11-2; d_call: TRBD1; clone_size: NA; cdr3_length: 14; cdr3_nt: TGTGCCAGCATGAGGGGGCCGAACACCGGGGAGCTGTTTTTT; cdr3_aa: CASMRGPNTGELFF
j_call: TRBJ2-5; v_call: TRBV6-5; d_call: NA; clone_size: many; cdr3_length: 13; cdr3_nt: TGTGCCAGCAGTTACGTGAGACAAGAGACCCAGTACTTC; cdr3_aa: CASSYVRQETQYF
j_call: TRBJ2-1; v_call: TRBV6-2/TRBV6-3; d_call: TRBD2; clone_size: NA; cdr3_length: 14; cdr3_nt: TGTGCCAGCTGTCCCCCGGGGGGGAACAATGAGCAGTTCTTC; cdr3_aa: CASCPPGGNNEQFF
j_call: TRBJ2-2; v_call: TRBV28; d_call: NA; clone_size: many; cdr3_length: 18; cdr3_nt: TGTGCCAGCAGTTTATCCCGCTGGGGGCAGGGAAAAACCGGGGAGCTGTTTTTT; cdr3_aa: CASSLSRWGQGKTGELFF
j_call: TRBJ2-6; v_call: TRBV28; d_call: NA; clone_size: few; cdr3_length: 18; cdr3_nt: TGTGCCAGCAGGACCCTGGGGTGGGGAGACTCTGGGGCCAACGTCCTGACTTTC; cdr3_aa: CASRTLGWGDSGANVLTF
j_call: TRBJ1-4; v_call: TRBV6-2/TRBV6-3; d_call: TRBD1; clone_size: many; cdr3_length: 15; cdr3_nt: TGTGCCAGCAGAGTTACGGGACAGGGATCTGAAAAACTGTTTTTT; cdr3_aa: CASRVTGQGSEKLFF
j_call: TRBJ1-2; v_call: TRBV5-1; d_call: NA; clone_size: NA; cdr3_length: 13; cdr3_nt: TGCGCCAGCAGAACGGACAGCCTTGATGGCTACACCTTC; cdr3_aa: CASRTDSLDGYTF
j_call: TRBJ1-5; v_call: TRBV5-4; d_call: NA; clone_size: many; cdr3_length: 12; cdr3_nt: TGTGCCAGCAGCACCGACAATCAGCCCCAGCATTTT; cdr3_aa: CASSTDNQPQHF
j_call: TRBJ2-5; v_call: TRBV15; d_call: TRBD2; clone_size: few; cdr3_length: 14; cdr3_nt: TGTGCCACCAGCAGCCGACTAGCGGAAGAGACCCAGTACTTC; cdr3_aa: CATSSRLAEETQYF
j_call: TRBJ1-2; v_call: TRBV5-1; d_call: TRBD1; clone_size: few; cdr3_length: 13; cdr3_nt: TGCGCCAGCAGCCCCGAAGGGGGCCATGGCTACACCTTC; cdr3_aa: CASSPEGGHGYTF
j_call: TRBJ1-6; v_call: TRBV28; d_call: NA; clone_size: many; cdr3_length: 14; cdr3_nt: TGTGCCAGCAGTTTATGGCAGGATAATTCACCCCTCCACTTT; cdr3_aa: CASSLWQDNSPLHF
j_call: TRBJ1-6; v_call: TRBV10-1; d_call: NA; clone_size: NA; cdr3_length: 15; cdr3_nt: TGCGCCAGCAGTGAGTCGTGGGACCGCGATTCACCCCTCCACTTT; cdr3_aa: CASSESWDRDSPLHF
j_call: TRBJ1-1; v_call: TRBV7-6; d_call: TRBD1; clone_size: few; cdr3_length: 17; cdr3_nt: TGTGCCAGCAGCTCCCAGGAAGACGGACAGGGGACCACTGAAGCTTTCTTT; cdr3_aa: CASSSQEDGQGTTEAFF
j_call: TRBJ2-5; v_call: TRBV27; d_call: NA; clone_size: NA; cdr3_length: 15; cdr3_nt: TGTGCCAGCAAGACCGACAGGGAGGGGCAAGAGACCCAGTACTTC; cdr3_aa: CASKTDREGQETQYF
j_call: TRBJ1-1; v_call: TRBV11-2; d_call: TRBD1; clone_size: few; cdr3_length: 15; cdr3_nt: TGTGCCAGCAGCGTCCTGACAGGGATGAACACTGAAGCTTTCTTT; cdr3_aa: CASSVLTGMNTEAFF
j_call: TRBJ1-4; v_call: TRBV5-6; d_call: NA; clone_size: many; cdr3_length: 14; cdr3_nt: TGTGCCAGCAGCGACGTCGGAGGTGGTGAAAAACTGTTTTTT; cdr3_aa: CASSDVGGGEKLFF
j_call: TRBJ1-2; v_call: TRBV29-1; d_call: TRBD1; clone_size: few; cdr3_length: 13; cdr3_nt: TGCAGCACCTGGGACAGTACGGTTTCTGGCTACACCTTC; cdr3_aa: CSTWDSTVSGYTF
j_call: TRBJ1-5; v_call: TRBV12-3/TRBV12-4; d_call: NA; clone_size: few; cdr3_length: 14; cdr3_nt: TGTGCCAGCAGGCAGACAGGCCTCAATCAGCCCCAGCATTTT; cdr3_aa: CASRQTGLNQPQHF
j_call: TRBJ2-3; v_call: TRBV2; d_call: NA; clone_size: NA; cdr3_length: 14; cdr3_nt: TGTGCCAGCAGAGGCCGTGGGGCCACAGATACGCAGTATTTT; cdr3_aa: CASRGRGATDTQYF
j_call: TRBJ1-2; v_call: TRBV6-6; d_call: TRBD1; clone_size: many; cdr3_length: 14; cdr3_nt: TGTGCCAGCAGTTGGGCAGGGGGCAGAGATGGCTACACCTTC; cdr3_aa: CASSWAGGRDGYTF
j_call: TRBJ2-1; v_call: TRBV6-7; d_call: TRBD2; clone_size: many; cdr3_length: 17; cdr3_nt: TGTGCCAGCAGTACGACTAGCGGGGGGAGCTCCTACAATGAGCAGTTCTTC; cdr3_aa: CASSTTSGGSSYNEQFF
j_call: TRBJ1-5; v_call: TRBV6-1; d_call: NA; clone_size: many; cdr3_length: 14; cdr3_nt: TGTGCCAGCAGTTACAGGGCGGGAAATCAGCCCCAGCATTTT; cdr3_aa: CASSYRAGNQPQHF
j_call: TRBJ2-3; v_call: TRBV20-1; d_call: TRBD2; clone_size: NA; cdr3_length: 14; cdr3_nt: TGCAGTGCCAAGCCGGGGACTAGCGGGGTCTCGCAGTATTTT; cdr3_aa: CSAKPGTSGVSQYF
j_call: TRBJ2-3; v_call: TRBV19; d_call: TRBD2; clone_size: NA; cdr3_length: 15; cdr3_nt: TGTGCCAGTAGTAAAGTAGCGGGGGGGTATGGTACGCAGTATTTT; cdr3_aa: CASSKVAGGYGTQYF
j_call: TRBJ2-7; v_call: TRBV3-1; d_call: NA; clone_size: few; cdr3_length: 16; cdr3_nt: TGTGCCAGCAGCCCGGGGACACGTGAAGTTCTGTTCGAGCAGTACTTC; cdr3_aa: CASSPGTREVLFEQYF
j_call: TRBJ2-2; v_call: TRBV5-5; d_call: TRBD1; clone_size: once; cdr3_length: 16; cdr3_nt: TGTGCCAGCAGCCCACCCCGGGACAGGGAGACCGGGGAGCTGTTTTTT; cdr3_aa: CASSPPRDRETGELFF
j_call: TRBJ2-3; v_call: TRBV10-2; d_call: NA; clone_size: few; cdr3_length: 19; cdr3_nt: TGCGCCTCCAGGGGGCTAGCGGGGCACCGAAATTCTAGTACAGATACGCAGTATTTT; cdr3_aa: CASRGLAGHRNSSTDTQYF
j_call: TRBJ2-3; v_call: TRBV4-3; d_call: NA; clone_size: NA; cdr3_length: 14; cdr3_nt: TGCACCAGCAGCCAAGATATTGGAGGAGATACGCAGTATTTT; cdr3_aa: CTSSQDIGGDTQYF
j_call: TRBJ2-2; v_call: TRBV6-5; d_call: NA; clone_size: few; cdr3_length: 11; cdr3_nt: TGTGCCAGCGGGGGGCGCGGGGAGCTGTTTTTT; cdr3_aa: CASGGRGELFF
j_call: TRBJ2-7; v_call: TRBV20-1; d_call: NA; clone_size: few; cdr3_length: 14; cdr3_nt: TGCAGTGCTCGCGGGCGGAGCAGCTCCTACGAGCAGTACTTC; cdr3_aa: CSARGRSSSYEQYF
j_call: TRBJ1-2; v_call: TRBV29-1; d_call: NA; clone_size: few; cdr3_length: 12; cdr3_nt: TGCAGCGTCGGACTCGAGAACTATGGCTACACCTTC; cdr3_aa: CSVGLENYGYTF
j_call: TRBJ1-4; v_call: TRBV30; d_call: NA; clone_size: once; cdr3_length: 15; cdr3_nt: TGTGCCTGGGCCGACTATAAAGGATGGGGTGAAAAACTGTTTTTT; cdr3_aa: CAWADYKGWGEKLFF
j_call: TRBJ2-1; v_call: TRBV21-1; d_call: NA; clone_size: many; cdr3_length: 17; cdr3_nt: TGTGCCAGCAGGGTTCCAGGACTAGCGGGGGGTTACAATGAGCAGTTCTTC; cdr3_aa: CASRVPGLAGGYNEQFF
j_call: TRBJ2-1; v_call: TRBV29-1; d_call: NA; clone_size: few; cdr3_length: 14; cdr3_nt: TGCAGCGTTGAGGGACACAGCTCCTACAATGAGCAGTTCTTC; cdr3_aa: CSVEGHSSYNEQFF
j_call: TRBJ2-7; v_call: TRBV15; d_call: NA; clone_size: many; cdr3_length: 16; cdr3_nt: TGTGCCACCAGCAGAGATGAGACGGGGGTGGCCTACGAGCAGTACTTC; cdr3_aa: CATSRDETGVAYEQYF
j_call: TRBJ2-1; v_call: TRBV6-4; d_call: NA; clone_size: many; cdr3_length: 14; cdr3_nt: TGTGCCAGCAGTGACTCTGGGGGTTACAATGAGCAGTTCTTC; cdr3_aa: CASSDSGGYNEQFF
j_call: TRBJ1-1; v_call: TRBV10-3; d_call: NA; clone_size: many; cdr3_length: 18; cdr3_nt: TGTGCCATCAGTCCCAGCCCGGGGGTAAAGGAGGAGAACACTGAAGCTTTCTTT; cdr3_aa: CAISPSPGVKEENTEAFF
j_call: TRBJ2-3; v_call: TRBV5-6; d_call: NA; clone_size: many; cdr3_length: 15; cdr3_nt: TGTGCCAGCAGACCCGACAGAAGAGCCACAGATACGCAGTATTTT; cdr3_aa: CASRPDRRATDTQYF
j_call: TRBJ2-3; v_call: TRBV5-1; d_call: NA; clone_size: NA; cdr3_length: 14; cdr3_nt: TGCGCCAGCAAAACGGGGACGCCCACAGATACGCAGTATTTT; cdr3_aa: CASKTGTPTDTQYF
j_call: TRBJ2-2; v_call: TRBV20-1; d_call: TRBD2; clone_size: NA; cdr3_length: 13; cdr3_nt: TGCAGTGCCACGCGGGGGGTCACCGGGGAGCTGTTTTTT; cdr3_aa: CSATRGVTGELFF
j_call: TRBJ1-2; v_call: TRBV30; d_call: NA; clone_size: NA; cdr3_length: 11; cdr3_nt: TGTGCCTGGTTCGAATTCCGAGGCTACACCTTC; cdr3_aa: CAWFEFRGYTF
j_call: TRBJ2-7; v_call: TRBV4-3; d_call: NA; clone_size: few; cdr3_length: 15; cdr3_nt: TGCGCCAGCAGCTTGGATACGGGGAGCTCCTACGAGCAGTACTTC; cdr3_aa: CASSLDTGSSYEQYF
j_call: TRBJ2-1; v_call: TRBV9; d_call: NA; clone_size: NA; cdr3_length: 16; cdr3_nt: TGTGCCAGCAACCGAGCTGGGAGATATGCCCACAATGAGCAGTTCTTC; cdr3_aa: CASNRAGRYAHNEQFF
j_call: TRBJ1-1; v_call: TRBV7-9; d_call: NA; clone_size: NA; cdr3_length: 16; cdr3_nt: TGTGCCAGCAGCTTAATTCGACAGGACCCCGTCACTGAAGCTTTCTTT; cdr3_aa: CASSLIRQDPVTEAFF
j_call: TRBJ2-3; v_call: TRBV28; d_call: NA; clone_size: many; cdr3_length: 14; cdr3_nt: TGTGCCAGCAACCCTACAGGCGGCACAGATACGCAGTATTTT; cdr3_aa: CASNPTGGTDTQYF
j_call: TRBJ2-1; v_call: TRBV5-5; d_call: TRBD2; clone_size: NA; cdr3_length: 18; cdr3_nt: TGTGCCAGCAGCTTAGTCACTCCAACTAGCGGGCGGTTCAATGAGCAGTTCTTC; cdr3_aa: CASSLVTPTSGRFNEQFF
j_call: TRBJ1-1; v_call: TRBV7-2; d_call: NA; clone_size: NA; cdr3_length: 13; cdr3_nt: TGTGCCAGCAGCTTAGCCACCGGCGCCGAAGCTTTCTTT; cdr3_aa: CASSLATGAEAFF
j_call: TRBJ1-6; v_call: TRBV6-5; d_call: NA; clone_size: few; cdr3_length: 12; cdr3_nt: TGTGCCAGCAGTTACCTAGGATCACCCCTCCACTTT; cdr3_aa: CASSYLGSPLHF
j_call: TRBJ2-1; v_call: TRBV29-1; d_call: NA; clone_size: NA; cdr3_length: 11; cdr3_nt: TGCAGCGACAGGAGCCACAATGAGCAGTTCTTC; cdr3_aa: CSDRSHNEQFF
j_call: TRBJ1-1; v_call: TRBV7-8; d_call: NA; clone_size: many; cdr3_length: 13; cdr3_nt: TGTGCCAGCAGCATAGGACGGAACACTGAAGCTTTCTTT; cdr3_aa: CASSIGRNTEAFF
j_call: TRBJ1-2; v_call: TRBV12-3/TRBV12-4; d_call: TRBD1; clone_size: few; cdr3_length: 12; cdr3_nt: TGTGCCAGCACCAGCACAGGGGGAGGCTACACCTTC; cdr3_aa: CASTSTGGGYTF
j_call: TRBJ2-3; v_call: TRBV5-4; d_call: TRBD2; clone_size: many; cdr3_length: 13; cdr3_nt: TGTGCCAGCAGCCGCCTAGCGGGGGGAGGCCAGTATTTT; cdr3_aa: CASSRLAGGGQYF
j_call: TRBJ2-3; v_call: TRBV6-4; d_call: TRBD2; clone_size: few; cdr3_length: 15; cdr3_nt: TGTGCCAGCAGTGACAAAGCGGGGAGCACAGATACGCAGTATTTT; cdr3_aa: CASSDKAGSTDTQYF